The 21 T cell receptor beta chains reported below all come from one sample, sequenced in a study of vaccination effects on CD4 cells after COVID-19. These TCRs' antigens remain unknown. Measured with immunoSEQ multiplex PCR; TCRdb has only the in-frame clones, and not every one. The table records 80,000 to 95,000 clones, more than 60% of them present only once. Antigen-specific CD4+ T cells expanded by the ViraFEST assay with viral peptide pools were then sequenced. Scientists isolated CD4+ T cells after a roughly ten-day culture period ended. Subjects were given two BNT162b2 or mRNA-1273 vaccine doses. Sample: CD4+ T cells from PBMCs cultured with HCoV-OC43 spike peptides, taken after COVID-19 vaccination. Subset specified: HCoV-OC43 spike overlapping peptide pool stimulation. The receptor set was obtained from a human donor who received a COVID-19 vaccine.

This chain joins TRBV5-1 and TRBJ1-5; D gene unclear. V was shortened by 4 bases and J by 0 bases, with 11 bases between the two germline ends. The CDR3 runs to 15 residues. Germline V gives CDR1 SGHRS, CDR2 YFSETQ. CDR3 nucleotide sequence: TGCGCCAGCAGCGAAACAGACTATAGCAATCAGCCCCAGCATTTT. Residues: CASSETDYSNQPQHF.

There are a few counts of this clone. This sequence joins TRBV2 and TRBJ2-1; 9 bases are a match to TRBD1. Germline loops: CDR1 SNHLY, CDR2 FYNNEI. This CDR3 has 14 amino acids. Trimming took 6 bases from V and 1 from J; bases not matched to a gene: 1. This CDR3 is CASSGQGSYNEQFF. Written as DNA, the CDR3 is TGTGCCAGCAGCGGACAGGGGTCCTACAATGAGCAGTTCTTC.

This chain links TRBV30 with TRBJ1-2; tentatively, D is TRBD1 (6 bases). V shed 2 bases and J shed 5 bases, with 15 bases lying between them. The CDR3 has 14 amino acids. The germline V gene has CDR1 GTSNPN and CDR2 SVGIG (reference sequence). The CDR3 is CAWSKGGKMYGYTF. CDR3 nucleotide sequence: TGTGCCTGGAGTAAAGGGGGGAAAATGTATGGCTACACCTTC.

This clone has only a few counts. The V and J genes are TRBV5-6 and TRBJ2-7; D gene uncertain. Trimming took 4 bases from V and 4 from J, leaving 12 bases between them. Germline-derived CDR1 and CDR2 are SGHDT and YYEEEE. CDR3 length: 13 residues. CDR3 nucleotide sequence: TGTGCCAGCAGCCCCACCTCCTCTTACGAGCAGTACGTC. Amino acids: CASSPTSSYEQYV.

The genes are TRBV18 and TRBJ1-2; 7 positions agree with TRBD1. Unmatched junction bases numbered 8, after V lost 3 bases and J lost 4 bases. The CDR3 is 15 amino acids. Per germline, CDR1 KGHSH and CDR2 LQKENI. The CDR3 region has the DNA TGTGCCAGCTCACCGGTCCCGGGACAGAGCTATGGCTACACCTTC. It specifies CASSPVPGQSYGYTF.

This chain links TRBV5-1 with TRBJ2-3; D is uncertain. Germline V gene data show CDR1 as SGHRS and CDR2 as YFSETQ. CDR3 size: 13 residues. Trimming took 7 bases from V and 5 from J, leaving 14 bases between them. The CDR3 DNA reads as TGCGCCAGCTTCAGGATTAGTGGAGATACGCAGTATTTT. Protein sequence: CASFRISGDTQYF.

The rearrangement links TRBV7-3 to TRBJ2-5; 8 positions match TRBD1. Germline lookup yields CDR1 SGHTA and CDR2 FQGTGA. Trimming at V came to 1 base and at J to 5 bases, leaving 9 bases not matched to a gene. The CDR3 is 16 residues long. This CDR3 is CASSLIPDRGGETQYF. The DNA of the CDR3 is TGTGCCAGCAGCTTAATTCCCGACAGGGGTGGGGAGACCCAGTACTTC. Supplemented by reference TRBV7-3 and TRBJ2-5, the full variable domain reads GAGVSQTPSNKVTEKGKYVELRCDPISGHTALYWYRQSLGQGPEFLIYFQGTGAADDSGLPNDRFFAVRPEGSVSTLKIQRTERGDSAVYLCASSLIPDRGGETQYFGPGTRLLVL.

The chain links TRBV7-9 to TRBJ2-1, with 7 positions matching TRBD1. V shed 3 bases, J shed 5 bases, and the junction held 10 bases outside the gene matches. This CDR3 region has 16 residues. From germline, CDR1 is SEHNR and CDR2 FQNEAQ (reference sequence). For the CDR3, the DNA is TGTGCCAGCAGCTTGCAGACAGGGCTTGCTAACAATGAGCAGTTCTTC. It yields the protein CASSLQTGLANNEQFF.

The chain has TRBV25-1 and TRBJ1-5, with D possibly being TRBD1 (5 bases). This CDR3 is 12 amino acids long. Trimming left V 4 bases short and J 6 bases short, with 7 bases between. From germline, CDR1 is MGHDK and CDR2 SYGVNS. The CDR3 DNA follows: TGTGCCAGCAGTGCGGGGGGTCAGCCCCAGCATTTT. Its translation: CASSAGGQPQHF.

This clone turned up a few times. This sequence joins TRBV6-5 and TRBJ2-5, with 9 bases aligning to TRBD2. V lost 5 bases and J lost 5; bases outside the gene matches: 6. The germline CDR1 and CDR2 sequences are MNHEY and SVGAGI. The CDR3 covers 14 residues. As DNA, the CDR3 is TGTGCCAGCAGTCCGGGACTAGCACGGGAGACCCAGTACTTC. Encoded protein: CASSPGLARETQYF.

The chain combines TRBV6-5 with TRBJ2-2; perhaps TRBD2 as D (5 bases). This CDR3 is 12 amino acids long. Germline V gene sequence: CDR1 MNHEY, CDR2 SVGAGI. Trimming left V 8 bases short and J 4 bases short, with 8 bases between. CDR3 bases: TGTGCCAGCCGACTATTCACCGGGGAGCTGTTTTTT. Amino acid sequence: CASRLFTGELFF.

This clone occurred a few times. V gene TRBV19 combines with J gene TRBJ2-2, with 10 bases that match TRBD2. From germline, CDR1 is LNHDA and CDR2 SQIVND (reference sequence). The length of the CDR3 is 14 residues. With 5 bases clipped from V and 5 bases from J, the junction kept 2 bases outside the gene matches. The CDR3 here is CASSLAGGTGELFF. CDR3 sequence (DNA): TGTGCCAGTAGTTTAGCGGGGGGAACCGGGGAGCTGTTTTTT.

This clone was observed a handful of times. V gene TRBV21-1 combines with J gene TRBJ2-7; TRBD2, as called in the table, went unchecked against the DNA. TRBV21-1 is recorded as a pseudogene. The CDR3 consists of 16 residues. This CDR3 is CASSKERTRRDGEQYV. For the CDR3, the DNA is TGTGCCAGCAGCAAAGAACGGACAAGGCGGGACGGCGAGCAGTACGTC.

The rearrangement uses TRBV5-1 and TRBJ2-1; 8 positions match TRBD2. From germline, CDR1 is SGHRS and CDR2 YFSETQ. This CDR3 has 16 amino acids. After removal of 1 base from V and 2 bases from J, the junction contained 5 bases not matched to a gene. The DNA of the CDR3 is TGCGCCAGCAGCTTGACGGTAGCGGGGACCTACAATGAGCAGTTCTTC. Translation: CASSLTVAGTYNEQFF. Variable domain in full (rest from reference TRBV5-1 and TRBJ2-1): KAGVTQTPRYLIKTRGQQVTLSCSPISGHRSVSWYQQTPGQGLQFLFEYFSETQRNKGNFPGRFSGRQFSNSRSEMNVSTLELGDSALYLCASSLTVAGTYNEQFFGPGTRLTVL.

V is TRBV7-9 and J is TRBJ2-7, with D tentatively TRBD1 (5 bases). Germline values: CDR1 SEHNR, CDR2 FQNEAQ (reference sequence). Trimming removed 1 base from V and 2 bases from J, with 9 bases in between. This CDR3 is built from 14 residues. CDR3 amino acids: CASSLEAGTYEQYV. The CDR3 DNA reads as TGTGCCAGCAGCTTAGAGGCAGGGACCTACGAGCAGTACGTC.

The chain joins TRBV4-3 to TRBJ2-3, with D perhaps matching TRBD2 (5 bases). This CDR3 comprises 15 residues. V was clipped by 1 base and J by 0 bases, with 8 bases between them. Germline values: CDR1 LGHNA, CDR2 YSLEER. The CDR3: CASSQGLPSTDTQYF. The CDR3 DNA sequence: TGCGCCAGCAGCCAAGGACTACCTAGCACAGATACGCAGTATTTT.

In this sample, this clone turned up once. This chain joins TRBV6-6 and TRBJ1-1; no definite D call. V lost 2 bases and J lost 7, with 11 bases in between. Per germline, CDR1 MNHNY and CDR2 SVGAGI (reference sequence). This CDR3 has 13 amino acids. CDR3 amino acids: CASSYEADLEAFF. CDR3 nucleotides: TGTGCCAGCAGTTACGAAGCGGACCTTGAAGCTTTCTTT.

V is TRBV2 and J is TRBJ2-3; D gene unclear. Trimming shortened V by 8 bases and J by 0 bases, and 12 bases separated the two germline ends. Germline V gene data show CDR1 as SNHLY and CDR2 as FYNNEI. The CDR3 totals 14 residues. CDR3 DNA: TGTGCCAGCCTCCGACCGTTAAGCACAGATACGCAGTATTTT. Its protein product is CASLRPLSTDTQYF.

V is TRBV5-4 and J is TRBJ2-6; D perhaps matches TRBD1 (6 bases). CDR1 is SGHNT, CDR2 YYREEE, per germline (reference sequence). This CDR3 comprises 13 residues. V was cut by 4 bases and J by 7 bases, with 9 bases left in between. This chain's CDR3 is CASSPQGANVLTF. CDR3 in DNA: TGTGCCAGCAGCCCACAGGGAGCCAACGTCCTGACTTTC.

The chain carries TRBV11-2 and TRBJ2-1, with a weak D call TRBD1 (6 bases). CDR1 and CDR2 from the germline V gene are SGHAT and FQNNGV. Between the trimmed V and J ends, which lost 0 bases and 4 bases, there was a span of 10 bases. The CDR3 runs to 15 residues. The CDR3: CASSLESGQYNEQFF. The CDR3 DNA reads TGTGCCAGCAGCTTAGAGAGCGGACAGTACAATGAGCAGTTCTTC.

This clone occurred once. The V and J genes are TRBV15 and TRBJ1-2, with D unresolved. Germline-derived CDR1 and CDR2 are LNHNV and YYDKDF (reference sequence). The CDR3 totals 14 residues. The V gene lost 0 bases and the J gene lost 3 bases, with 8 bases spanning the gap. The CDR3 DNA follows: TGTGCCACCAGCAGAGAGATTCGGGACTATGGCTACACCTTC. The encoded protein is CATSREIRDYGYTF. Combining the CDR3 with reference TRBV15 and TRBJ1-2 gives the whole variable domain DAMVIQNPRYQVTQFGKPVTLSCSQTLNHNVMYWYQQKSSQAPKLLFHYYDKDFNNEADTPDNFQSRRPNTSFCFLDIRSPGLGDTAMYLCATSREIRDYGYTFGSGTRLTVV.